The rows below give T cell receptor beta chains drawn from one sample of a study of shared clonotypes between healthy human individuals. Sequencing was performed with immunoSEQ multiplex PCR; in TCRdb, only in-frame clones are kept and a portion is missing. The sample shows millions of clones, 80% to 95% of them seen only once. Specimen: naive CD4+ T cells from PBMCs. The receptors were sampled from a man younger than 35 in good health. Some clones in this sample may be carry-over from other donors' samples. Both conserved end residues are part of each CDR3. The order of the fields is CDR3 protein, CDR3 DNA, D gene, J gene, V gene, clone size. The D gene is left open where the match is weak. Clone size is shown for a subset of rows, as once, few, many or a class of expanded clone.

CDR3 protein: CASSVSGTGGRNEQFF
CDR3 DNA: TGTGCCAGCAGCGTATCCGGGACAGGGGGTAGGAATGAGCAGTTCTTC
D gene: TRBD1
J gene: TRBJ2-1
V gene: TRBV9
clone size: .

CDR3 protein: CASSGTSGNYEQYF
CDR3 DNA: TGTGCCAGCAGTGGGACTAGCGGGAACTACGAGCAGTACTTC
D gene: TRBD2
J gene: TRBJ2-7
V gene: TRBV2
clone size: .

CDR3 protein: CASRPTSGSSYNEQFF
CDR3 DNA: TGTGCCAGCAGGCCTACTAGCGGGAGCTCCTACAATGAGCAGTTCTTC
D gene: TRBD2
J gene: TRBJ2-1
V gene: TRBV2
clone size: .

CDR3 protein: CASSPSLAYNEQFF
CDR3 DNA: TGTGCCAGCAGTCCCTCGTTGGCCTACAATGAGCAGTTCTTC
D gene: .
J gene: TRBJ2-1
V gene: TRBV27
clone size: .

CDR3 protein: CSAKDRGFYEQYF
CDR3 DNA: TGCAGCGCTAAGGACAGGGGGTTTTACGAGCAGTACTTC
D gene: TRBD1
J gene: TRBJ2-7
V gene: TRBV29-1
clone size: .

CDR3 protein: CASSPQNDNQPQHF
CDR3 DNA: TGTGCCAGCTCACCCCAAAACGACAATCAGCCCCAGCATTTT
D gene: .
J gene: TRBJ1-5
V gene: TRBV18
clone size: .

CDR3 protein: CAISESRAARETQYF
CDR3 DNA: TGTGCCATCAGTGAGTCGAGGGCGGCACGGGAGACCCAGTACTTC
D gene: .
J gene: TRBJ2-5
V gene: TRBV10-3
clone size: .

CDR3 protein: CASSPSRRETQYF
CDR3 DNA: TGTGCCAGCTCACCCAGTAGGCGAGAGACCCAGTACTTC
D gene: .
J gene: TRBJ2-5
V gene: TRBV18
clone size: .

CDR3 protein: CASSLEPGTPSYEQYF
CDR3 DNA: TGCGCCAGCAGCTTGGAGCCCGGGACGCCATCCTACGAGCAGTACTTC
D gene: .
J gene: TRBJ2-7
V gene: TRBV5-1
clone size: .

CDR3 protein: CASSLGQGGGNTIYF
CDR3 DNA: TGCGCCAGCAGCTTGGGACAGGGGGGAGGAAACACCATATATTTT
D gene: TRBD1
J gene: TRBJ1-3
V gene: TRBV5-1
clone size: .

CDR3 protein: CASQSKYSRVLGEKLFF
CDR3 DNA: TGTGCCAGCCAATCCAAGTACTCCAGGGTCTTGGGCGAAAAACTGTTTTTT
D gene: .
J gene: TRBJ1-4
V gene: TRBV27
clone size: .

CDR3 protein: CSVGRGNTEAFF
CDR3 DNA: TGCAGCGTTGGTCGGGGAAATACTGAAGCTTTCTTT
D gene: .
J gene: TRBJ1-1
V gene: TRBV29-1
clone size: once

CDR3 protein: CAWSVWGGGELFF
CDR3 DNA: TGTGCCTGGAGTGTGTGGGGCGGCGGGGAGCTGTTTTTT
D gene: .
J gene: TRBJ2-2
V gene: TRBV30
clone size: .

CDR3 protein: CASSLDSSGSSTGELFF
CDR3 DNA: TGTGCCAGCAGCTTAGATAGTAGCGGGAGCTCCACCGGGGAGCTGTTTTTT
D gene: TRBD2
J gene: TRBJ2-2
V gene: TRBV11-3
clone size: .

CDR3 protein: CASKRSRNTEAFF
CDR3 DNA: TGTGCCAGTAAGAGGTCCAGGAACACTGAAGCTTTCTTT
D gene: .
J gene: TRBJ1-1
V gene: TRBV19
clone size: .

CDR3 protein: CASSFGLQGYEQYF
CDR3 DNA: TGTGCCAGCAGCTTCGGTTTACAGGGCTACGAGCAGTACTTC
D gene: .
J gene: TRBJ2-7
V gene: TRBV7-3
clone size: .

CDR3 protein: CAWTVDRGRKTQYF
CDR3 DNA: TGTGCCTGGACCGTAGACAGGGGGCGAAAGACCCAGTACTTC
D gene: TRBD1
J gene: TRBJ2-5
V gene: TRBV30
clone size: .

CDR3 protein: CASSPSEGYTF
CDR3 DNA: TGTGCCAGCAGCCCATCGGAGGGCTACACCTTC
D gene: .
J gene: TRBJ1-2
V gene: TRBV7-2
clone size: .

CDR3 protein: CAISESNEQYF
CDR3 DNA: TGTGCCATCAGTGAGTCCAACGAGCAGTACTTC
D gene: .
J gene: TRBJ2-7
V gene: TRBV10-3
clone size: .

CDR3 protein: CASSPSTVYEQYF
CDR3 DNA: TGTGCCAGCTCACCGTCCACAGTCTACGAGCAGTACTTC
D gene: .
J gene: TRBJ2-7
V gene: TRBV18
clone size: .

CDR3 protein: CAWSPIATNEKLFF
CDR3 DNA: TGTGCCTGGAGTCCGATCGCAACTAATGAAAAACTGTTTTTT
D gene: .
J gene: TRBJ1-4
V gene: TRBV30
clone size: .

CDR3 protein: CASSFTRGPPRELFF
CDR3 DNA: TGTGCCAGCAGCTTTACCAGGGGACCACCCCGGGAGCTGTTTTTT
D gene: .
J gene: TRBJ2-2
V gene: TRBV7-9
clone size: .

CDR3 protein: CASSLGTSGFTDTQYF
CDR3 DNA: TGCGCCAGCAGCTTGGGGACTAGCGGGTTCACAGATACGCAGTATTTT
D gene: TRBD2
J gene: TRBJ2-3
V gene: TRBV5-1
clone size: .

CDR3 protein: CASSRDIANTGELFF
CDR3 DNA: TGTGCCAGCAGTCGGGACATCGCGAACACCGGGGAGCTGTTTTTT
D gene: .
J gene: TRBJ2-2
V gene: TRBV6-4
clone size: .

CDR3 protein: CASSPPQGDAETQYF
CDR3 DNA: TGTGCCAGCAGCCCCCCCCAGGGAGATGCGGAGACCCAGTACTTC
D gene: .
J gene: TRBJ2-5
V gene: TRBV5-4
clone size: .

CDR3 protein: CASSSDRGGQPQHF
CDR3 DNA: TGTGCCAGCAGCTCGGACAGGGGTGGTCAGCCCCAGCATTTT
D gene: TRBD1
J gene: TRBJ1-5
V gene: TRBV7-9
clone size: .

CDR3 protein: CASSRDRVRFHGYTF
CDR3 DNA: TGTGCCAGCAGTAGGGACAGGGTCCGGTTTCATGGCTACACCTTC
D gene: TRBD1
J gene: TRBJ1-2
V gene: TRBV11-2
clone size: .

CDR3 protein: CASSLTRGSYNEQFF
CDR3 DNA: TGTGCCAGCAGTTTGACCCGGGGCTCCTACAATGAGCAGTTCTTC
D gene: .
J gene: TRBJ2-1
V gene: TRBV27
clone size: .

CDR3 protein: CASSLGGREYNEQFF
CDR3 DNA: TGTGCCAGCAGCTTGGGCGGGAGGGAGTACAATGAGCAGTTCTTC
D gene: TRBD2
J gene: TRBJ2-1
V gene: TRBV7-3
clone size: .

CDR3 protein: CASSPAQGVNTEAFF
CDR3 DNA: TGTGCCAGCTCACCCGCACAGGGTGTGAACACTGAAGCTTTCTTT
D gene: .
J gene: TRBJ1-1
V gene: TRBV18
clone size: .

CDR3 protein: CASSQQRYEQYF
CDR3 DNA: TGTGCCAGCAGCCAACAGCGCTACGAGCAGTACTTC
D gene: .
J gene: TRBJ2-7
V gene: TRBV7-2
clone size: .

CDR3 protein: CASSVGTTQETQYF
CDR3 DNA: TGTGCCAGCAGCGTAGGAACAACCCAAGAGACCCAGTACTTC
D gene: .
J gene: TRBJ2-5
V gene: TRBV9
clone size: .

CDR3 protein: CASSLSEGLVSEQFF
CDR3 DNA: TGTGCCAGCAGCCTAAGCGAGGGGTTGGTGAGTGAGCAGTTCTTC
D gene: .
J gene: TRBJ2-1
V gene: TRBV7-9
clone size: .

CDR3 protein: CASSFSGQSVGTQYF
CDR3 DNA: TGTGCCAGCAGCTTCAGTGGTCAGTCCGTTGGGACCCAGTACTTC
D gene: .
J gene: TRBJ2-5
V gene: TRBV7-2
clone size: .

CDR3 protein: CASKTDTSYNEQFF
CDR3 DNA: TGTGCCAGCAAGACCGATACCTCCTACAATGAGCAGTTCTTC
D gene: .
J gene: TRBJ2-1
V gene: TRBV6-4
clone size: .

CDR3 protein: CASHVLNQPQHF
CDR3 DNA: TGTGCCAGCCACGTCCTAAATCAGCCCCAGCATTTT
D gene: .
J gene: TRBJ1-5
V gene: TRBV28
clone size: .

CDR3 protein: CASSSPTSGRNQPSTDTQYF
CDR3 DNA: TGTGCCAGCAGCTCACCTACTAGCGGGAGGAACCAACCTAGCACAGATACGCAGTATTTT
D gene: TRBD2
J gene: TRBJ2-3
V gene: TRBV7-7
clone size: .

CDR3 protein: CASSVKERRAQSSYEQYF
CDR3 DNA: TGTGCCAGCAGCGTAAAGGAGAGGCGGGCGCAAAGCTCCTACGAGCAGTACTTC
D gene: .
J gene: TRBJ2-7
V gene: TRBV9
clone size: .

CDR3 protein: CASSLGPTLKETQYF
CDR3 DNA: TGTGCCAGCAGCTTAGGTCCGACCCTAAAAGAGACCCAGTACTTC
D gene: .
J gene: TRBJ2-5
V gene: TRBV7-9
clone size: .

CDR3 protein: CASSLIATGSGEQFF
CDR3 DNA: TGTGCCAGCAGCTTAATCGCGACAGGGAGCGGTGAGCAGTTCTTC
D gene: TRBD1
J gene: TRBJ2-1
V gene: TRBV11-1
clone size: .

CDR3 protein: CAIRSAPGGGLFF
CDR3 DNA: TGTGCCATCAGGAGCGCCCCTGGGGGCGGACTGTTTTTT
D gene: .
J gene: TRBJ1-4
V gene: TRBV10-3
clone size: .

CDR3 protein: CASSTTGPGTQYF
CDR3 DNA: TGTGCCAGCTCTACGACAGGGCCTGGGACCCAGTACTTC
D gene: TRBD1
J gene: TRBJ2-5
V gene: TRBV6-1
clone size: .

CDR3 protein: CASRLTGWEPDTQYF
CDR3 DNA: TGCGCCAGCAGATTGACAGGGTGGGAGCCAGATACGCAGTATTTT
D gene: TRBD1
J gene: TRBJ2-3
V gene: TRBV5-1
clone size: .

CDR3 protein: CASSFRRVVTDTQYF
CDR3 DNA: TGTGCCAGCAGCTTTAGACGGGTAGTCACAGATACGCAGTATTTT
D gene: .
J gene: TRBJ2-3
V gene: TRBV5-6
clone size: .

CDR3 protein: CASSPLPTEDYGYTF
CDR3 DNA: TGTGCCAGCTCACCTTTACCGACGGAGGACTATGGCTACACCTTC
D gene: .
J gene: TRBJ1-2
V gene: TRBV18
clone size: .

CDR3 protein: CASSYGGIETQYF
CDR3 DNA: TGTGCCAGCAGTTACGGGGGTATAGAGACCCAGTACTTC
D gene: .
J gene: TRBJ2-5
V gene: TRBV6-6
clone size: .

CDR3 protein: CASSARDRGLPRQYF
CDR3 DNA: TGTGCCAGCAGCGCGAGGGACAGGGGGCTCCCAAGACAGTACTTC
D gene: TRBD1
J gene: TRBJ2-7
V gene: TRBV7-9
clone size: .

CDR3 protein: CASSFGAANYGYTF
CDR3 DNA: TGTGCCAGCAGTTTTGGGGCGGCTAACTATGGCTACACCTTC
D gene: .
J gene: TRBJ1-2
V gene: TRBV28
clone size: .

CDR3 protein: CATSRDRGVGEAFF
CDR3 DNA: TGTGCCACCAGCAGAGATCGGGGCGTTGGGGAAGCTTTCTTT
D gene: .
J gene: TRBJ1-1
V gene: TRBV15
clone size: .

CDR3 protein: CASRRDTNQPQHF
CDR3 DNA: TGTGCCAGCAGAAGGGACACTAATCAGCCCCAGCATTTT
D gene: .
J gene: TRBJ1-5
V gene: TRBV2
clone size: .

CDR3 protein: CASSGLAGVTDTQYF
CDR3 DNA: TGTGCCAGCAGTGGCCTAGCGGGAGTCACAGATACGCAGTATTTT
D gene: TRBD2
J gene: TRBJ2-3
V gene: TRBV2
clone size: .

CDR3 protein: CASSTRLTGDEQFF
CDR3 DNA: TGTGCCAGCAGTACTAGATTGACAGGAGATGAGCAGTTCTTC
D gene: .
J gene: TRBJ2-1
V gene: TRBV28
clone size: .

CDR3 protein: CASRPGQGPLYEQYF
CDR3 DNA: TGTGCCAGCAGGCCCGGACAGGGGCCCCTTTACGAGCAGTACTTC
D gene: TRBD1
J gene: TRBJ2-7
V gene: TRBV6-1
clone size: .

CDR3 protein: CACRGETGREQYF
CDR3 DNA: TGTGCCTGTCGAGGGGAGACAGGGCGCGAGCAGTACTTC
D gene: .
J gene: TRBJ2-7
V gene: TRBV21-1
clone size: .